This T cell receptor beta chain was found in a study of blood T cells in healthy people across ages. For the second PCR, which ran for 7 to 11 cycles, a sample-barcoded 5' primer and a J-beta primer mix were used. TCRdb reanalysed the 5' RACE reads using MiXCR and keeps one entry per CDR3 protein. The sample lists 500,000 to 550,000 distinct CDR3 sequences; 24% were seen once. As regards this clonotype: One end of the junction fails to match germline, which may point to a read error.

The CDR3 is 12 residues long. Germline CDR1 and CDR2: SGHVT and SQSDAQ. This same sample was also taken into another study, of T cells of mothers and their children.

The chain links TRBV7-4 to TRBJ1-3; D gene ambiguous. This sequence was found in a boy aged 10-17 years in good health. The sequenced sample consisted of blood. As DNA, the CDR3 is TGTGCCAGCAGCCTTAGAGGCGACATTCGGAATTTT. Residues: CASSLRGDIRNF.